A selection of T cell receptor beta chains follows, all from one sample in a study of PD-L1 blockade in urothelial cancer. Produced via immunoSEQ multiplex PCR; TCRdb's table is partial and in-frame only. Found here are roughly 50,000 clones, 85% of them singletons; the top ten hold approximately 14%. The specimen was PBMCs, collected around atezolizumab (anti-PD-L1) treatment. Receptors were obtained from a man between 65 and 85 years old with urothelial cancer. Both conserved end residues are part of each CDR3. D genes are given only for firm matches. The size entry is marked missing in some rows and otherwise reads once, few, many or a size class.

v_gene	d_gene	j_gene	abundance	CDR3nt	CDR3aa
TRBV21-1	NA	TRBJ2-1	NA	TGTGCCAGCAGGTATCCGAGAGAGCAGTTCTTC	CASRYPREQFF
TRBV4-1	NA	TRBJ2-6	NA	TGCGCCAGCAGCCAACCAGACAGTCTCTCTGGGGCCAACGTCCTGACTTTC	CASSQPDSLSGANVLTF
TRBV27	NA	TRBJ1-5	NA	TGTGCCAGCAGCGCTCAGGGAGGCGATCAGCCCCAGCATTTT	CASSAQGGDQPQHF
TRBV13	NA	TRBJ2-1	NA	TGTGCCAGCAGCCCCCCTCAGGGCTCCTACAATGAGCAGTTCTTC	CASSPPQGSYNEQFF
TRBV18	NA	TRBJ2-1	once	TGTGCCAGCTCAAATGGACAGTTATACAATGAGCAGTTCTTC	CASSNGQLYNEQFF
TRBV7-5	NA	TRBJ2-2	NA	TGTGCCAGAAGCTTAAGTCCGGCCGGCCTTCAGGGGCCCACGAACACCGGGGAGCTGTTTTTT	CARSLSPAGLQGPTNTGELFF
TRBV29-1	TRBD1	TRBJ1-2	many	TGCAGCGTTGAAGGGGGACAGACTAACTATGGCTACACCTTC	CSVEGGQTNYGYTF
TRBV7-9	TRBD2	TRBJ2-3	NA	TGTGCCAGCAGCTTCCCACGAGGACTAGCCATGGGAGATACGCAGTATTTT	CASSFPRGLAMGDTQYF
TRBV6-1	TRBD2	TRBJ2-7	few	TGTGCCAGCAGTGAACTTAGCGGGAGAAACTCGCCCGAGCAGTACTTC	CASSELSGRNSPEQYF
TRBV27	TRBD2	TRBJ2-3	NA	TGTGCCAGCAGTTTAGACCCCCCCCAACTAGCGGGAGTAGATACGCAGTATTTT	CASSLDPPQLAGVDTQYF
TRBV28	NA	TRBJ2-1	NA	TGTGCCAGCAGTTCCACGGGGAGCCCCTACAATGAGCAGTTCTTC	CASSSTGSPYNEQFF
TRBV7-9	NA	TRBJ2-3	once	TGTGCCAGCAGCTCCCAGATGAACGCAGATACGCAGTATTTT	CASSSQMNADTQYF
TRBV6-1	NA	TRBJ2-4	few	TGTGCCAGCAGTGAAGTTGCCGTGGACAGACTAGCCAAAAACATTCAGTACTTC	CASSEVAVDRLAKNIQYF
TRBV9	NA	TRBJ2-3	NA	TGTGCCAGCAGCGTAGAAAGAGGCACAGATACGCAGTATTTT	CASSVERGTDTQYF
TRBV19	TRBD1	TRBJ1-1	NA	TGTGCCAGTAGGGGACAGTTGAACACTGAAGCTTTCTTT	CASRGQLNTEAFF
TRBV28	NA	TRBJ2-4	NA	TGTGCCAGCAGTTTATCCCTGCCAGGGCCCAAAAACATTCAGTACTTC	CASSLSLPGPKNIQYF
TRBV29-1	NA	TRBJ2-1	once	TGCAGCTCATTGACTAGTTACAATGAGCAGTTCTTC	CSSLTSYNEQFF
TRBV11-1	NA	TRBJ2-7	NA	TGTGCCAGCAGCAGAGGCGGGGGCGCCTGGGACGAGCAGTACTTC	CASSRGGGAWDEQYF
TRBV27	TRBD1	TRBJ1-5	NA	TGTGCCAGCAGTTCCGACAGGGCTGATCAGCCCCAGCATTTT	CASSSDRADQPQHF
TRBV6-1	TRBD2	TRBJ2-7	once	TGTGCCAGCAGTGAAGCGAGTAGCGGGAAAAAGCAGTACTTC	CASSEASSGKKQYF
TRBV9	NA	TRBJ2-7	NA	TGTGCCAGCAGCGTAGCAGGGGATGGGTACGAGCAGTACTTC	CASSVAGDGYEQYF
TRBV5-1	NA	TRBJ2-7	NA	TGCGCCAGCAGCTTGCACGGGTCCTACGAGCAGTACTTC	CASSLHGSYEQYF
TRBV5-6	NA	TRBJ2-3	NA	TGTGCCAGCAGCTTGGGGTTTAGCGGCACAGATACGCAGTATTTT	CASSLGFSGTDTQYF
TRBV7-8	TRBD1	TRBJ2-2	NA	TGTGCCAGCAGCTCCCGACAGGGGACCGTTACGAACACCGGGGAGCTGTTTTTT	CASSSRQGTVTNTGELFF
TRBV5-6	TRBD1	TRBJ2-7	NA	TGTGCCAGCAGCTCTACCCGGGACAGGGGCTACGAGCAGTACTTC	CASSSTRDRGYEQYF
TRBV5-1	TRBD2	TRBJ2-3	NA	TGCGCCAGCAGCCCAGAGCGGGAGACAGATACGCAGTATTTT	CASSPERETDTQYF